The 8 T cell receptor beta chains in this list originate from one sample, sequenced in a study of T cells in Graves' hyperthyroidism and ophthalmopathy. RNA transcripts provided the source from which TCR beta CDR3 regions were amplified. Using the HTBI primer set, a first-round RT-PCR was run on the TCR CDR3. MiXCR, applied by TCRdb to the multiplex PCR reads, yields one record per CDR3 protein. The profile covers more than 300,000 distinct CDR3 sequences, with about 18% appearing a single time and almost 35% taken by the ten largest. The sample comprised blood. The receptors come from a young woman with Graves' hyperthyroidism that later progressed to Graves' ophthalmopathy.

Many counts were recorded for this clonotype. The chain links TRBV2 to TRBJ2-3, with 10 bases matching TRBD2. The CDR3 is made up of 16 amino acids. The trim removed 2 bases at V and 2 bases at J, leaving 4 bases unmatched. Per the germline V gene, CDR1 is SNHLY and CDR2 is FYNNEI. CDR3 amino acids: CASSEPAGGNTDTQYF. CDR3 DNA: TGTGCCAGCAGTGAACCAGCGGGGGGGAACACAGATACGCAGTATTTT.

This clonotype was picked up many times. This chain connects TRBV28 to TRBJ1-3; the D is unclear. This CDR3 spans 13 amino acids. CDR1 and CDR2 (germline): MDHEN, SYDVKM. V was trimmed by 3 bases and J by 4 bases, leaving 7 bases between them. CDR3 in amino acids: CASSFISGNTIYF. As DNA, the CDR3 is TGTGCCAGCAGTTTTATCTCGGGAAACACCATATATTTT.

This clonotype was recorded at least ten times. This CDR3 reads CASSAAGDYGYTF. CDR3 nucleotides: TGTGCCAGCAGTGCGGCAGGGGACTATGGCTACACCTTC. The chain uses TRBV2 and TRBJ1-2; possibly TRBD1 for D (6 bases). In germline, CDR1 is SNHLY, CDR2 FYNNEI. V gave up 4 bases and J gave up 3 bases, with 9 bases separating them. The CDR3 consists of 13 residues.

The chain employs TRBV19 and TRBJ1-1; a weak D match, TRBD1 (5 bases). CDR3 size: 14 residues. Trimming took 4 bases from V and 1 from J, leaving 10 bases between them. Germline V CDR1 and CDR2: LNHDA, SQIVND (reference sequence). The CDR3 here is CASSKTGGNTEAFF. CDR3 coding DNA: TGTGCCAGTAGTAAAACCGGGGGGAACACTGAAGCTTTCTTT.

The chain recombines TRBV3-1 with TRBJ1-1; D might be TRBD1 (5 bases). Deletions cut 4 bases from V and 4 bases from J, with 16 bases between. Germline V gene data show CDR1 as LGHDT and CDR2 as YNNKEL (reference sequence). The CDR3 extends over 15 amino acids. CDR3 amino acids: CASSPLKVGGTEAFF. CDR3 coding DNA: TGTGCCAGCAGCCCCCTCAAGGTGGGGGGCACTGAAGCTTTCTTT.

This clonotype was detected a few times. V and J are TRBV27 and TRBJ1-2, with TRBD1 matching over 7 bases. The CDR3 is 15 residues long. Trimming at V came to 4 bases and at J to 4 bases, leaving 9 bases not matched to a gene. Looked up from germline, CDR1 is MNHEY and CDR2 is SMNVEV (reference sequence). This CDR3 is CASSSLQGMTYGYTF. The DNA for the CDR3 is TGTGCCAGCAGTTCCCTACAGGGGATGACCTATGGCTACACCTTC.

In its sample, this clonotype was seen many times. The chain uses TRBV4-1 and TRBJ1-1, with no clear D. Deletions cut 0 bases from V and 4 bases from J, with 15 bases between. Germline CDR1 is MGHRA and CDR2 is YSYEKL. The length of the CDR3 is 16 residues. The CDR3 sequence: CASSQDHRGLRTEAFF. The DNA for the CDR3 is TGCGCCAGCAGCCAAGATCACCGGGGTCTGCGCACTGAAGCTTTCTTT.

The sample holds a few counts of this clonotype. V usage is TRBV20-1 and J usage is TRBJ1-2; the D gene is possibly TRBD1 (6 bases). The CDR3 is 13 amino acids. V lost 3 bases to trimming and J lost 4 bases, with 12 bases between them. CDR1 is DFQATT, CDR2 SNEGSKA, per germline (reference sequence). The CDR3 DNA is TGCAGTGCTAGTTGGCAGGGGACCTATGGCTACACCTTC. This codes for CSASWQGTYGYTF.